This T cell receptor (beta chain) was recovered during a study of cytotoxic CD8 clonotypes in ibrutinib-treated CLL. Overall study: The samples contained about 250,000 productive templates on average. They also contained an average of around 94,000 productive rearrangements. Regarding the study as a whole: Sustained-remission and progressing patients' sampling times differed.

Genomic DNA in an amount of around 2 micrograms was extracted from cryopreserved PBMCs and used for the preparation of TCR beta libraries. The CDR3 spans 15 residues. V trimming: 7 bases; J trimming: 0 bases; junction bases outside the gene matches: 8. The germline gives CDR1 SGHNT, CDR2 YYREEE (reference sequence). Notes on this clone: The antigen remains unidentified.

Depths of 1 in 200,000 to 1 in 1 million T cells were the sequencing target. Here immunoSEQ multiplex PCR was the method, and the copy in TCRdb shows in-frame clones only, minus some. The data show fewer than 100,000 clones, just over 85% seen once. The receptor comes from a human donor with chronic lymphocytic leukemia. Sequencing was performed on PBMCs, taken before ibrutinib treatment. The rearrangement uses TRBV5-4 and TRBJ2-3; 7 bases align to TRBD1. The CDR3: CASRQDRQSTDTQYF. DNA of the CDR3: TGTGCCAGCCGTCAGGACAGGCAGAGCACAGATACGCAGTATTTT.